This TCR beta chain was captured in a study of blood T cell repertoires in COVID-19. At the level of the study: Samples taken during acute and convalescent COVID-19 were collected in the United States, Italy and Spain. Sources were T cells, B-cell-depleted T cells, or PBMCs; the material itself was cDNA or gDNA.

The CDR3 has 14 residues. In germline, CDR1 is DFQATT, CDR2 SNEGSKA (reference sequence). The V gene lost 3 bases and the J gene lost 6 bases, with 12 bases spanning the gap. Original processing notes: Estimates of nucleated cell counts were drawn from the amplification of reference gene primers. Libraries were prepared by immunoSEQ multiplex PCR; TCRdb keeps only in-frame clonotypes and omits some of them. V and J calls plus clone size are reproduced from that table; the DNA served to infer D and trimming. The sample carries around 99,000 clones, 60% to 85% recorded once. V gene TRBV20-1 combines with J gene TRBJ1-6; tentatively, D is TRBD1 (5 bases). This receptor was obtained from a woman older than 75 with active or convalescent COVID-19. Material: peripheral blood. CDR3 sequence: CSASETVTNSPLHF. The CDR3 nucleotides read TGCAGTGCTAGTGAGACAGTAACTAATTCACCCCTCCACTTT.